This entry lists 13 T cell receptor beta chains sequenced from one sample in a study of CD4 T cell repertoires in COVID-19. The table came from immunoSEQ multiplex PCR; TCRdb's copy has only in-frame clones and leaves some out. The sample holds about 75,000 clones, 83% seen once. Here the sequenced sample was CD4+ T cells from peripheral blood, taken after recovery from COVID-19. Receptors originate from a human donor who had COVID-19.

A few counts support this clone. This same CDR3 is encoded by further DNA sequences in the sample. V gene TRBV2 combines with J gene TRBJ2-5; 11 bases fit TRBD2. Unmatched junction bases numbered 6, after V lost 6 bases and J lost 0 bases. This CDR3 spans 16 amino acids. CDR1 is SNHLY and CDR2 is FYNNEI in the germline V gene. The CDR3 is CASRGGTSGYQETQYF. Here the CDR3 DNA reads TGTGCCAGCAGGGGGGGGACTAGCGGATACCAAGAGACCCAGTACTTC.

This chain uses TRBV6-5 with TRBJ1-1, with 7 bases lining up with TRBD1. The CDR3 loop spans 11 amino acids. Losses at the gene ends were 7 bases for V and 10 bases for J; bases not matched to a gene: 6. Germline assignment: CDR1 MNHEY and CDR2 SVGAGI. The CDR3 sequence is CASKDRVTAFF. CDR3 nucleotide sequence: TGTGCCAGCAAAGACAGGGTAACAGCTTTCTTT.

This clone has a single count. This rearrangement joins TRBV14 to TRBJ1-1; unclear D gene. The CDR3 length is 13 residues. CDR1 is SGHDN, CDR2 FVKESK, per germline. The V gene lost 4 bases and the J gene lost 4 bases, with 10 bases spanning the gap. CDR3: CASSRQRGTEAFF. Written as DNA, the CDR3 is TGTGCCAGCAGCCGACAACGGGGCACTGAAGCTTTCTTT.

The CDR3 sequence is CASSLVSTGAIGELFF. CDR3 nucleotide sequence: TGCGCCAGCAGCTTGGTGTCGACGGGGGCAATCGGGGAGCTGTTTTTT. The V call is TRBV5-1, the J call TRBJ2-2; D is perhaps TRBD1 or TRBD2 (6 bases each). The CDR3 has 16 residues. Deletions cut 0 bases from V and 7 bases from J, with 16 bases between. Per the germline V gene, CDR1 is SGHRS and CDR2 is YFSETQ.

J is TRBJ2-2 and V is TRBV25-1, with 7 bases aligning to TRBD2. Germline V gene data show CDR1 as MGHDK and CDR2 as SYGVNS. V lost 4 bases, J lost 3 bases, and 8 bases stayed unmatched. CDR3 size: 16 residues. The CDR3 here is CASSGLGGPDTGELFF. The CDR3 DNA sequence: TGTGCCAGCAGTGGGTTGGGAGGGCCCGACACCGGGGAGCTGTTTTTT.

CDR3 bases: TGCAGTGCTAGCGTCTTATCCGGCTACACCTTC. Translation: CSASVLSGYTF. The chain is built from TRBV20-1 and TRBJ1-2; D remains unclear. With 3 bases removed from V and 8 bases from J, the gap between germline ends came to 10 bases. Germline-derived CDR1 and CDR2 are DFQATT and SNEGSKA (reference sequence). CDR3 size: 11 residues.

This clone occurred once. J is TRBJ2-1 and V is TRBV9, with a weak D call TRBD2 (6 bases). V was cut by 0 bases and J by 0 bases, with 10 bases left in between. The CDR3 covers 16 residues. Germline V gene sequence: CDR1 SGDLS, CDR2 YYNGEE. The DNA for the CDR3 is TGTGCCAGCAGCGTAGGTAGCGGTTTCTCCTACAATGAGCAGTTCTTC. It codes for CASSVGSGFSYNEQFF. The whole variable domain, remainder taken from reference TRBV9 and TRBJ2-1, is DSGVTQTPKHLITATGQRVTLRCSPRSGDLSVYWYQQSLDQGLQFLIQYYNGEERAKGNILERFSAQQFPDLHSELNLSSLELGDSALYFCASSVGSGFSYNEQFFGPGTRLTVL.

In this sample, this clone turned up once. The chain combines TRBV7-2 with TRBJ2-5, with D perhaps being TRBD1 or TRBD2 (5 bases each). The CDR3 loop spans 13 amino acids. V was clipped by 1 base and J by 7 bases, with 10 bases between them. Germline V gene data show CDR1 as SGHTA and CDR2 as FQGNSA. CDR3: CASSLDGTGTQYF. CDR3 coding DNA: TGTGCCAGCAGCTTAGATGGGACCGGGACCCAGTACTTC. Looking up the rest from reference TRBV7-2 and TRBJ2-5 gives the full variable domain: GAGVSQSPSNKVTEKGKDVELRCDPISGHTALYWYRQSLGQGLEFLIYFQGNSAPDKSGLPSDRFSAERTGGSVSTLTIQRTQQEDSAVYLCASSLDGTGTQYFGPGTRLLVL.

This rearrangement joins TRBV19 to TRBJ1-5, with 7 bases fitting TRBD1. Looked up from germline, CDR1 is LNHDA and CDR2 is SQIVND (reference sequence). This CDR3 is 15 amino acids long. V trimming: 6 bases; J trimming: 7 bases; junction bases outside the gene matches: 12. The CDR3 bases are TGTGCCAGTAGATTCATCCAGGGGGGCGGGCAGCCCCAGCATTTT. Translated, it gives CASRFIQGGGQPQHF.

This clone was recorded only once. CDR3 nucleotide sequence: TGTGCCAGCAGTGGAGTACTGGCCGGGACAGGGAGCAATCAGCCCCAGCATTTT. Encoded protein: CASSGVLAGTGSNQPQHF. The chain links TRBV6-1 to TRBJ1-5, with 9 bases fitting TRBD1. CDR1 is MNHNS and CDR2 is SASEGT in the germline V gene. CDR3 length: 18 residues. V lost 4 bases to trimming and J lost 1 base; unmatched junction nucleotides: 11.

CDR3 in DNA: TGTGCCAGCTCACCACAGGCAGGGAGGGACGAGCAGTACTTC. Amino acids: CASSPQAGRDEQYF. The chain uses TRBV18 and TRBJ2-7, with TRBD2 identical over 7 bases. This CDR3 has 14 amino acids. The germline CDR1 and CDR2 sequences are KGHSH and LQKENI. Unmatched junction bases numbered 5, after V lost 1 base and J lost 5 bases.

V usage is TRBV4-2 and J usage is TRBJ2-1, with D perhaps matching TRBD1 (7 bases). Per germline, CDR1 LGHNA and CDR2 YNFKEQ. The CDR3 spans 17 residues. The V and J ends lost 4 bases and 2 bases respectively, with 18 bases between them. The CDR3 nucleotides are TGTGCCAGCAGCCGATCAAGAGGGGGCGGGACCTACAATGAGCAGTTCTTC. The encoded protein is CASSRSRGGGTYNEQFF.

This chain joins TRBV6-1 and TRBJ2-3; D is tentatively TRBD1 or TRBD2 (5 bases each). CDR1 and CDR2 from the germline V gene are MNHNS and SASEGT. V was cut by 0 bases and J by 5 bases, with 18 bases left in between. CDR3 size: 17 residues. DNA for the CDR3: TGTGCCAGCAGTGAAGCGGCCGGGGCGCCGGGCATAGATACGCAGTATTTT. Translation: CASSEAAGAPGIDTQYF.